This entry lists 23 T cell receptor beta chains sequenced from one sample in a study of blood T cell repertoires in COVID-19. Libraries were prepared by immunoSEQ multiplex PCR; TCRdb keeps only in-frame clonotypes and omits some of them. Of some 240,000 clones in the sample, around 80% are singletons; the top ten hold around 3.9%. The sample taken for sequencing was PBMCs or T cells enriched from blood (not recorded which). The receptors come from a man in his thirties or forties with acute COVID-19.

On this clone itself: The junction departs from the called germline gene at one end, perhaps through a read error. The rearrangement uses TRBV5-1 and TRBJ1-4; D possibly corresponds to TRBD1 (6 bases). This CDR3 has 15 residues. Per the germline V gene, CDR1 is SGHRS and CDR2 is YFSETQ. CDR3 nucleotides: TGTGCCAGCAGCTTGGGGGGCTCAGCTAATGAAAAACTGTTTTTT. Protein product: CASSLGGSANEKLFF.

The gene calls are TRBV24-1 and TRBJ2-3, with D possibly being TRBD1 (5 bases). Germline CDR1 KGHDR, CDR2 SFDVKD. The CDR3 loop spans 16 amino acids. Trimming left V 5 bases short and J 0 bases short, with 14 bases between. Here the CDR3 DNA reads TGTGCCACCAGTGTAGGGGCAAGCACAAGCACAGATACGCAGTATTTT. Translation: CATSVGASTSTDTQYF.

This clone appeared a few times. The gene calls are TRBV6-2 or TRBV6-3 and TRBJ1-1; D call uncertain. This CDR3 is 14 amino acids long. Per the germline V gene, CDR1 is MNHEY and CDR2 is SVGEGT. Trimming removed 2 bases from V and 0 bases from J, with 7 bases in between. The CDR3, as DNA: TGTGCCAGCAGTTACCTCCCGGTGAACACTGAAGCTTTCTTT. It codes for CASSYLPVNTEAFF.

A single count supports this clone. This chain's CDR3 is CASSLRTGMNTEAFF. CDR3 sequence (DNA): TGTGCCAGCAGCTTACGGACAGGGATGAACACTGAAGCTTTCTTT. The V and J genes are TRBV5-6 and TRBJ1-1, with 8 positions matching TRBD1. From germline, CDR1 is SGHDT and CDR2 YYEEEE. The CDR3 has 15 residues. Trimming took 2 bases from V and 0 from J; bases not matched to a gene: 3. The whole variable domain, remainder taken from reference TRBV5-6 and TRBJ1-1, is DAGVTQSPTHLIKTRGQQVTLRCSPKSGHDTVSWYQQALGQGPQFIFQYYEEEERQRGNFPDRFSGHQFPNYSSELNVNALLLGDSALYLCASSLRTGMNTEAFFGQGTRLTVV.

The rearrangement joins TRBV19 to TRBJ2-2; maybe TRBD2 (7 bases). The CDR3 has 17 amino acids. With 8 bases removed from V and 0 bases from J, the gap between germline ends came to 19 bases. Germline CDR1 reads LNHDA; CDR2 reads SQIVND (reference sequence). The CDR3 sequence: CASDRKGGASNTGELFF. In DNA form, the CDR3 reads TGTGCCAGTGATCGTAAAGGGGGGGCCTCGAACACCGGGGAGCTGTTTTTT.

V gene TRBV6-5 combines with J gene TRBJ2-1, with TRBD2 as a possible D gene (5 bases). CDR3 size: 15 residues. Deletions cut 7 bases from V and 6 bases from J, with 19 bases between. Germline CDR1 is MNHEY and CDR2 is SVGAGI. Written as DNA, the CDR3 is TGTGCCAGCACTCTGGGCGGGCTGCGGGTCAATGAGCAGTTCTTC. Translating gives CASTLGGLRVNEQFF.

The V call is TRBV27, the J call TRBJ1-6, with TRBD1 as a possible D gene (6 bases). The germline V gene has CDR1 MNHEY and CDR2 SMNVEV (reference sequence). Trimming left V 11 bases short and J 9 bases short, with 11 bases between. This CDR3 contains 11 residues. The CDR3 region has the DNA TGTGCCGGAAGACAGGTTTCACCCCTCCACTTT. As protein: CAGRQVSPLHF.

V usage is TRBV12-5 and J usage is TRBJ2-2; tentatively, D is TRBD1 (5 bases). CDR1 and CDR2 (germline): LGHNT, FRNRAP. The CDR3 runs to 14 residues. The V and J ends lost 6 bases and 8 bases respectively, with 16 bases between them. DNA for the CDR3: TGTGCTAGTGGGAGGCCCCCGTCAGGGGGGGAGCTGTTTTTT. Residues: CASGRPPSGGELFF. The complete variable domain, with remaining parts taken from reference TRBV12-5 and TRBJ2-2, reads DARVTQTPRHKVTEMGQEVTMRCQPILGHNTVFWYRQTMMQGLELLAYFRNRAPLDDSGMPKDRFSAEMPDATLATLKIQPSEPRDSAVYFCASGRPPSGGELFFGEGSRLTVL.

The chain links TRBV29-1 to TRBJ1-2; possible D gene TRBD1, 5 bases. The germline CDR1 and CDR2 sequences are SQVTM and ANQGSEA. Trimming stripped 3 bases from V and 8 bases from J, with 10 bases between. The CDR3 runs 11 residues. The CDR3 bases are TGCAGCGTTGAGAAGGGGCACGGCTACACCTTC. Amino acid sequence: CSVEKGHGYTF.

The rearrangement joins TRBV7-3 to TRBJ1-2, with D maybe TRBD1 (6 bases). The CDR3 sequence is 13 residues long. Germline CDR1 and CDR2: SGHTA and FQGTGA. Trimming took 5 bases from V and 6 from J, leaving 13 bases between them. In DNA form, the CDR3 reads TGTGCCAGCAGCCAGGGGACGGGTGATGGCTACACCTTC. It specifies CASSQGTGDGYTF.

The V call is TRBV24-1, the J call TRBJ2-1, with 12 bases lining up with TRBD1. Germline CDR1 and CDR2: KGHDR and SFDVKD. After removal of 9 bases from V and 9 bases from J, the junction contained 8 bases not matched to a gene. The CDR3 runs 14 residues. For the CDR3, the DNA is TGTGCCACCGTACCGGGACAGGGGGCGAGTGAGCAGTTCTTC. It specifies CATVPGQGASEQFF.

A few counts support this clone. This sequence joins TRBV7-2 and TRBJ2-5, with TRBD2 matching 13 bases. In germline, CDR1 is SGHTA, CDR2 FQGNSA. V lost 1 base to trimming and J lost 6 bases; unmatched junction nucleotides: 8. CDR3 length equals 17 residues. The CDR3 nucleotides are TGTGCCAGCAGCTTAGTTGACCGGACTAGCGGGAGTCAGACCCAGTACTTC. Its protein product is CASSLVDRTSGSQTQYF.

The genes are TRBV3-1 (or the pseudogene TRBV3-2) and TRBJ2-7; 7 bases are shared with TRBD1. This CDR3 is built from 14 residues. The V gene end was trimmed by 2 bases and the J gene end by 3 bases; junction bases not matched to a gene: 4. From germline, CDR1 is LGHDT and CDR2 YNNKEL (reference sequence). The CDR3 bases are TGTGCCAGCAGCCAAAGGGCAGGGGGCTACGAGCAGTACGTC. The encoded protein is CASSQRAGGYEQYV.

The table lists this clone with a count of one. Here the CDR3 reads CATSDLSENGAVLYEQFF. DNA for the CDR3: TGTGCCACCAGTGATTTATCGGAGAACGGAGCGGTACTGTATGAGCAGTTCTTC. The V gene is TRBV24-1, the J gene TRBJ2-1; a possible D gene is TRBD2 (5 bases). Germline V gene data show CDR1 as KGHDR and CDR2 as SFDVKD. Trimming took off 1 base at V and 8 bases at J, with 23 bases between the two ends. The CDR3 is 18 residues long.

CDR3 nucleotides: TGTGCCAGCAGCCCTACCGCCTACAATGAGCAGTTCTTC. Translating gives CASSPTAYNEQFF. The V and J genes are TRBV7-3 and TRBJ2-1, with D uncertain. V was cut by 5 bases and J by 2 bases, with 7 bases left in between. Per germline, CDR1 SGHTA and CDR2 FQGTGA. The CDR3 covers 13 residues.

The CDR3 DNA reads TGTGCCAGCAGCCGTTCTTGGGCGGGTAGAGGAAGGAACTCCTACAATGAGCAGTTCTTC. This sequence encodes CASSRSWAGRGRNSYNEQFF. The gene calls are TRBV4-2 and TRBJ2-1, with a possible D match to TRBD2 (5 bases). The CDR3 has 20 residues. Germline loops: CDR1 LGHNA, CDR2 YNFKEQ. Trimming left V 4 bases short and J 0 bases short, with 25 bases between.

CDR3 sequence: CASSFLGDPYNEQFF. CDR3 sequence (DNA): TGTGCCAGCAGCTTTTTGGGAGATCCCTACAATGAGCAGTTCTTC. The chain carries TRBV7-8 and TRBJ2-1; tentative D call: TRBD2 (5 bases). The germline V and J ends were trimmed by 3 bases and 2 bases, with 11 bases remaining between them. Germline V gene sequence: CDR1 SGHVS, CDR2 FQNEAQ. The CDR3 loop spans 15 amino acids.

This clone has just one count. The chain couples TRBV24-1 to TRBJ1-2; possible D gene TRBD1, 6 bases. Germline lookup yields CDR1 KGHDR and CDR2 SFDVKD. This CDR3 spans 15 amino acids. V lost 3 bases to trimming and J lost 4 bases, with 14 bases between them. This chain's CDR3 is CATSDPDSLFYGYTF. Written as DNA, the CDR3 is TGTGCCACCAGTGATCCGGACAGTCTTTTCTATGGCTACACCTTC.

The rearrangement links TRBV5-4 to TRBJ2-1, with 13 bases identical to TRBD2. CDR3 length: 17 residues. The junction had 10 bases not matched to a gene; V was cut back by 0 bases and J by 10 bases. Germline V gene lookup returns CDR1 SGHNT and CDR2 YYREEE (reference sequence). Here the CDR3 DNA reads TGTGCCAGCAGCTTGGGCCTAACTAGCGGGGGGGCTTTCGAGCAGTTCTTC. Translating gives CASSLGLTSGGAFEQFF.

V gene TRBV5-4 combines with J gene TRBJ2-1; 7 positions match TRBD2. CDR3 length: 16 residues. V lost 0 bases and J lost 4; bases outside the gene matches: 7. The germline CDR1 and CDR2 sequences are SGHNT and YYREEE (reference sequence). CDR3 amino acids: CASSLAEAGPYNEQFF. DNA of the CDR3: TGTGCCAGCAGCTTGGCCGAAGCGGGGCCTTACAATGAGCAGTTCTTC. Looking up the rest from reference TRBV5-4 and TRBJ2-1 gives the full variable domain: ETGVTQSPTHLIKTRGQQVTLRCSSQSGHNTVSWYQQALGQGPQFIFQYYREEENGRGNFPPRFSGLQFPNYSSELNVNALELDDSALYLCASSLAEAGPYNEQFFGPGTRLTVL.

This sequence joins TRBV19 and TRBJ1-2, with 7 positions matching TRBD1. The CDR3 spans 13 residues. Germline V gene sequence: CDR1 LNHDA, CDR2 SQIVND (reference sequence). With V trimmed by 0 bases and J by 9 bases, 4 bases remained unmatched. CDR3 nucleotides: TGTGCCAGTAGTATAGATCGGGGACAGAGCTACACCTTC. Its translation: CASSIDRGQSYTF.

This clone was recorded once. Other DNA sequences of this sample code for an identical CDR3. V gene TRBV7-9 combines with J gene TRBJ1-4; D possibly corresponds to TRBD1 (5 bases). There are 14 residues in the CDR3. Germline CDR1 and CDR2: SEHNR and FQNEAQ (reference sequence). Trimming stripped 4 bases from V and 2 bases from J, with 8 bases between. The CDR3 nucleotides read TGTGCCAGCAGCTCAGGGTTGACTAATGAAAAACTGTTTTTT. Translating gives CASSSGLTNEKLFF.

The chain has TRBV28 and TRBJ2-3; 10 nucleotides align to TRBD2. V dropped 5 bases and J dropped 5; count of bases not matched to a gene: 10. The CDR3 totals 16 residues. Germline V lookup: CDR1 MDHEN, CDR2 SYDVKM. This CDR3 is CASSLSSGGVEDTQYF. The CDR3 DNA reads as TGTGCCAGCAGTCTCAGCAGCGGGGGGGTTGAAGATACGCAGTATTTT.